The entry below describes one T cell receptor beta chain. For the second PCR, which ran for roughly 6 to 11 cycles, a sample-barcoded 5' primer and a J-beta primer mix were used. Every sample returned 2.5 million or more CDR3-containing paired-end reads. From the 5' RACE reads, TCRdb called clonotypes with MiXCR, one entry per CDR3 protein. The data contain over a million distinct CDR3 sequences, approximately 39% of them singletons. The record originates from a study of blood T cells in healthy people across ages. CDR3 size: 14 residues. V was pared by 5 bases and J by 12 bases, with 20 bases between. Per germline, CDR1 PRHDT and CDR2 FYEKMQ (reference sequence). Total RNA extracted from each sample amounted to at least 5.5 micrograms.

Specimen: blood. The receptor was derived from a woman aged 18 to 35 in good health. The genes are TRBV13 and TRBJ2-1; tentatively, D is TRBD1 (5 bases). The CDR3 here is CASSARGAAVGQFF. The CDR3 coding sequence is TGTGCCAGCAGCGCCCGTGGGGCAGCCGTAGGGCAGTTCTTC.